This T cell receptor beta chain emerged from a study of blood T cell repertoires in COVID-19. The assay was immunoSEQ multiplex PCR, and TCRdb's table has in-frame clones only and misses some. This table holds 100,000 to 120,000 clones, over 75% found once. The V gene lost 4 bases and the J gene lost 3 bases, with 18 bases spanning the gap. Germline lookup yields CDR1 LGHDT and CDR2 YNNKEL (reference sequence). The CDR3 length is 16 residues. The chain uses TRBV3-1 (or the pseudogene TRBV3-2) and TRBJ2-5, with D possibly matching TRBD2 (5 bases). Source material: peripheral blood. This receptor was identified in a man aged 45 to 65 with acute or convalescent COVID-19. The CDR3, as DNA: TGTGCCAGCAGCCCGGACTGGACTCTCTCTAAAGAGACCCAGTACTTC. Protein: CASSPDWTLSKETQYF.